The TCR beta chain described here comes from a study of PD-1 blockade in mismatch repair-deficient tumors. This CDR3 contains 15 residues. With 4 bases clipped from V and 1 base from J, the junction kept 6 bases outside the gene matches. Germline lookup yields CDR1 SNHLY and CDR2 FYNNEI. This clone appeared a few times. This table comes from immunoSEQ multiplex PCR, and its TCRdb copy is limited to in-frame clones, with some not included. The table records about 84,000 clones, over 75% of them present only once. The receptor comes from an adult with mismatch repair-deficient cancer. The chain combines TRBV2 with TRBJ1-1; 7 positions match TRBD1. Sequenced here: peripheral blood, sampled 12 weeks after starting pembrolizumab. The CDR3: CASSARQGQNTEAFF. The CDR3 DNA sequence: TGTGCCAGCAGTGCCCGACAGGGCCAGAACACTGAAGCTTTCTTT.